This T cell receptor (beta chain) was sequenced for a study of cytomegalovirus exposure and HLA in healthy donors. Background on the study: Assignment to the Caucasian-associated ancestry cluster applied to around four fifths of the roughly 420 genotyped donors. General study results and limits: It was approximately 160 TCR beta chains that were listed as cytomegalovirus-associated. Productive status was seen about 90% or about 30% of the time for most TCR beta V segments in an earlier analysis.

Researchers ran the PCR with 60 Vbeta and 13 Jbeta primers. Sequencing used immunoSEQ multiplex PCR; TCRdb keeps in-frame clones, though not all of them. The sample holds roughly 150,000 clones; approximately 70% are singletons and the top ten take 5.4%. This CDR3 contains 17 residues. Germline lookup yields CDR1 SGHRS and CDR2 YFSETQ. Trimming took off 0 bases at V and 1 base at J, with 16 bases between the two ends. The sample holds one count of this clone. What it binds is unknown. The TCR originated in a woman between 18 and 29 years old in good health and CMV-seropositive. Sequenced material: PBMCs. This chain links TRBV5-1 with TRBJ1-1; D gene ambiguous. CDR3 in amino acids: CASSLAPWETANTEAFF. CDR3 nucleotides: TGCGCCAGCAGCTTGGCCCCGTGGGAGACGGCGAACACTGAAGCTTTCTTT. Supplemented by reference TRBV5-1 and TRBJ1-1, the full variable domain reads KAGVTQTPRYLIKTRGQQVTLSCSPISGHRSVSWYQQTPGQGLQFLFEYFSETQRNKGNFPGRFSGRQFSNSRSEMNVSTLELGDSALYLCASSLAPWETANTEAFFGQGTRLTVV.